This T cell receptor (beta chain) was sequenced in a study of blood T cell repertoires in COVID-19. Study summary: The United States, Italy and Spain provided the acute and convalescent COVID-19 samples. Nucleic acid was either cDNA or gDNA, and it came from T cells, B-cell-depleted T cells, or PBMCs.

Trimming removed 2 bases from V and 0 bases from J, with 9 bases in between. The CDR3 covers 15 residues. Germline V CDR1 and CDR2: SGDLS, YYNGEE. Sequencing used immunoSEQ multiplex PCR; TCRdb keeps in-frame clones, though not all of them. The sample includes 350,000 to 450,000 clones, 85% of them seen just once. V usage is TRBV9 and J usage is TRBJ2-1; D not resolved. The sequence derives from a woman aged 18-30 years with acute or convalescent COVID-19. Sequenced material: peripheral blood. The CDR3 here is CASSVDTSSYNEQFF. DNA for the CDR3: TGTGCCAGCAGCGTCGACACGAGCTCCTACAATGAGCAGTTCTTC.